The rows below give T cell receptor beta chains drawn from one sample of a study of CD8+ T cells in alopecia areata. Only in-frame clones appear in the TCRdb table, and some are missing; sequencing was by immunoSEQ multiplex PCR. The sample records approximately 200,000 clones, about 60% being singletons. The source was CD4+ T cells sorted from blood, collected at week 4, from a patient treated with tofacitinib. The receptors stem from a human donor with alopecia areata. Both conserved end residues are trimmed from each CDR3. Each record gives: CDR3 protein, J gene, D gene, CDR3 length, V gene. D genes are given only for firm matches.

CDR3 protein: SVDAGQGATEAF; J gene: TRBJ1-1; D gene: TRBD1; CDR3 length: 12; V gene: TRBV29-1
CDR3 protein: ASSSRGPETQY; J gene: TRBJ2-5; D gene: .; CDR3 length: 11; V gene: TRBV7-9
CDR3 protein: ASSLGQGPWGANVLT; J gene: TRBJ2-6; D gene: TRBD1; CDR3 length: 15; V gene: TRBV5-1
CDR3 protein: ASNEGQGLGQY; J gene: TRBJ2-7; D gene: TRBD1; CDR3 length: 11; V gene: TRBV2
CDR3 protein: ASSSQGASNTGELF; J gene: TRBJ2-2; D gene: TRBD1; CDR3 length: 14; V gene: TRBV5-1
CDR3 protein: ASSTGVTDTQY; J gene: TRBJ2-3; D gene: TRBD1; CDR3 length: 11; V gene: TRBV6-5
CDR3 protein: ASSRETDSPLH; J gene: TRBJ1-6; D gene: .; CDR3 length: 11; V gene: TRBV6-5
CDR3 protein: ASTKQAPGGDGYT; J gene: TRBJ1-2; D gene: .; CDR3 length: 13; V gene: TRBV2
CDR3 protein: ASSQPTTSGNTIY; J gene: TRBJ1-3; D gene: .; CDR3 length: 13; V gene: TRBV5-1
CDR3 protein: AWSPGTGDQETQY; J gene: TRBJ2-5; D gene: TRBD1; CDR3 length: 13; V gene: TRBV30
CDR3 protein: ASSLQITGELF; J gene: TRBJ2-2; D gene: .; CDR3 length: 11; V gene: TRBV5-4
CDR3 protein: ASSSQTSGYT; J gene: TRBJ1-2; D gene: .; CDR3 length: 10; V gene: TRBV7-6
CDR3 protein: SVEQGRAYEQY; J gene: TRBJ2-7; D gene: .; CDR3 length: 11; V gene: TRBV29-1
CDR3 protein: ASSPRNLDGYT; J gene: TRBJ1-2; D gene: .; CDR3 length: 11; V gene: TRBV5-6
CDR3 protein: AWSVSYGYT; J gene: TRBJ1-2; D gene: .; CDR3 length: 9; V gene: TRBV30
CDR3 protein: ASSENRLNSPLH; J gene: TRBJ1-6; D gene: .; CDR3 length: 12; V gene: TRBV2
CDR3 protein: ASSLRAGGISTDTQY; J gene: TRBJ2-3; D gene: TRBD2; CDR3 length: 15; V gene: TRBV11-1
CDR3 protein: AGIRNTEAF; J gene: TRBJ1-1; D gene: .; CDR3 length: 9; V gene: TRBV30
CDR3 protein: ASSFLGQGARY; J gene: TRBJ2-3; D gene: TRBD1; CDR3 length: 11; V gene: TRBV4-1
CDR3 protein: ASSEARVSEAF; J gene: TRBJ1-1; D gene: .; CDR3 length: 11; V gene: TRBV2
CDR3 protein: ASSTHYEQY; J gene: TRBJ2-7; D gene: .; CDR3 length: 9; V gene: TRBV7-2
CDR3 protein: ASSQDSGGPGNTIY; J gene: TRBJ1-3; D gene: TRBD1; CDR3 length: 14; V gene: TRBV4-2
CDR3 protein: ASSPDRAPGYT; J gene: TRBJ1-2; D gene: TRBD1; CDR3 length: 11; V gene: TRBV18
CDR3 protein: ASTPMGTLYEQY; J gene: TRBJ2-7; D gene: .; CDR3 length: 12; V gene: TRBV11-2
CDR3 protein: ATSRDGQHTDTQY; J gene: TRBJ2-3; D gene: .; CDR3 length: 13; V gene: TRBV15
CDR3 protein: ASSPDSQYEQY; J gene: TRBJ2-7; D gene: .; CDR3 length: 11; V gene: TRBV5-1
CDR3 protein: ASSDPVGWNTYEQY; J gene: TRBJ2-7; D gene: .; CDR3 length: 14; V gene: TRBV10-3
CDR3 protein: ASSHGGSNQPQH; J gene: TRBJ1-5; D gene: .; CDR3 length: 12; V gene: TRBV4-1
CDR3 protein: ASSFRDGAF; J gene: TRBJ1-1; D gene: .; CDR3 length: 9; V gene: TRBV5-6
CDR3 protein: ASSQGTGLISPLH; J gene: TRBJ1-6; D gene: TRBD1; CDR3 length: 13; V gene: TRBV14
CDR3 protein: ATSRRAGTGLHSPLH; J gene: TRBJ1-6; D gene: TRBD1; CDR3 length: 15; V gene: TRBV15
CDR3 protein: ASSLQYGDEQF; J gene: TRBJ2-1; D gene: .; CDR3 length: 11; V gene: TRBV28
CDR3 protein: ASSPQTGSYEQY; J gene: TRBJ2-7; D gene: TRBD1; CDR3 length: 12; V gene: TRBV5-1
CDR3 protein: ASSPGVGTKNIQY; J gene: TRBJ2-4; D gene: .; CDR3 length: 13; V gene: TRBV7-2
CDR3 protein: ASSSSGGQSYGYT; J gene: TRBJ1-2; D gene: .; CDR3 length: 13; V gene: TRBV5-4
CDR3 protein: SVGTGEQY; J gene: TRBJ2-7; D gene: .; CDR3 length: 8; V gene: TRBV29-1
CDR3 protein: ATALQGSPLH; J gene: TRBJ1-6; D gene: .; CDR3 length: 10; V gene: TRBV15
CDR3 protein: ASSLSSGGRYNEQF; J gene: TRBJ2-1; D gene: TRBD2; CDR3 length: 14; V gene: TRBV11-2
CDR3 protein: ASSQEFSLFGELF; J gene: TRBJ2-2; D gene: .; CDR3 length: 13; V gene: TRBV14
CDR3 protein: ASSLDPPGGLAKNIQY; J gene: TRBJ2-4; D gene: .; CDR3 length: 16; V gene: TRBV11-2
CDR3 protein: ASRSDTNNEQF; J gene: TRBJ2-1; D gene: .; CDR3 length: 11; V gene: TRBV2
CDR3 protein: SVEEQGGYT; J gene: TRBJ1-2; D gene: .; CDR3 length: 9; V gene: TRBV29-1
CDR3 protein: ASTRQQNTGELF; J gene: TRBJ2-2; D gene: .; CDR3 length: 12; V gene: TRBV4-1
CDR3 protein: ASSLQESTIY; J gene: TRBJ1-3; D gene: .; CDR3 length: 10; V gene: TRBV7-2
CDR3 protein: SVEGQPYEQY; J gene: TRBJ2-7; D gene: .; CDR3 length: 10; V gene: TRBV29-1
CDR3 protein: ASSLRDIGTEAF; J gene: TRBJ1-1; D gene: .; CDR3 length: 12; V gene: TRBV28
CDR3 protein: ASSQDRRHVEKLF; J gene: TRBJ1-4; D gene: .; CDR3 length: 13; V gene: TRBV4-2
CDR3 protein: ASSPFDYGYT; J gene: TRBJ1-2; D gene: .; CDR3 length: 10; V gene: TRBV7-9
CDR3 protein: AWSLDTQY; J gene: TRBJ2-3; D gene: .; CDR3 length: 8; V gene: TRBV30
CDR3 protein: AWSEVENTIY; J gene: TRBJ1-3; D gene: .; CDR3 length: 10; V gene: TRBV30
CDR3 protein: ASSLLQGGTEAF; J gene: TRBJ1-1; D gene: .; CDR3 length: 12; V gene: TRBV5-1
CDR3 protein: ASSIRTSGGPGEQY; J gene: TRBJ2-7; D gene: TRBD2; CDR3 length: 14; V gene: TRBV18
CDR3 protein: ASSLSINYGYT; J gene: TRBJ1-2; D gene: .; CDR3 length: 11; V gene: TRBV27